A single sample is the source of the 13 T cell receptor beta chains below, sequenced in a study of CD8+ T cells in alopecia areata. As the sequencing template, cDNA was produced by extracting RNA and reverse transcribing it. Profiled with immunoSEQ multiplex PCR; TCRdb holds only in-frame clones, not every one. Here the sample spans around 140,000 clones, roughly 54% being singletons. Treatment given: oral pan-JAK inhibitor, 5-10 mg twice daily. This specimen consisted of CD8+ T cells sorted from blood, obtained at week 4, from a patient treated with tofacitinib. The receptors shown here come from a human donor with alopecia areata.

The chain combines TRBV7-9 with TRBJ1-1, with TRBD1 as a possible D gene (6 bases). Trimming removed 5 bases from V and 11 bases from J, with 15 bases in between. Germline V gene sequence: CDR1 SEHNR, CDR2 FQNEAQ (reference sequence). This CDR3 region has 12 residues. The CDR3 sequence: CASSNGQHRAFF. Here the CDR3 DNA reads TGTGCCAGCAGCAATGGACAGCATAGGGCTTTCTTT.

The rearrangement links TRBV4-3 to TRBJ2-1, with D unresolved. This CDR3 spans 15 amino acids. Germline CDR1 is LGHNA and CDR2 is YSLEER. The V end was cut by 0 bases, the J end by 5 bases, with 11 bases between. This CDR3 is CASSQDQYTNNEQFF. In DNA form, the CDR3 reads TGCGCCAGCAGCCAAGATCAGTACACCAACAATGAGCAGTTCTTC.

This clone was seen a few times. The same CDR3 arises from other DNA sequences in this sample as well. This chain connects TRBV4-1 to TRBJ2-7; 11 bases fit TRBD1. The CDR3 is made up of 15 amino acids. The ends lost 1 base at V and 2 bases at J; junction bases unmatched: 1. The germline V gene encodes CDR1 MGHRA and CDR2 YSYEKL. The CDR3 DNA is TGCGCCAGCAGCCAAGGGACAGGGGGCACCTACGAGCAGTACTTC. Translation gives CASSQGTGGTYEQYF.

The chain has TRBV6-5 and TRBJ2-2, with D perhaps matching TRBD1 (5 bases). The CDR3 spans 13 residues. The V gene lost 8 bases and the J gene lost 4 bases, with 11 bases spanning the gap. Per the germline V gene, CDR1 is MNHEY and CDR2 is SVGAGI. Here the CDR3 DNA reads TGTGCCAGCGGGGCCTCGGGCACCGGGGAGCTGTTTTTT. Its translation: CASGASGTGELFF.

The CDR3 DNA follows: TGCGCCAGCAGCTTCCCCCAGCGGGGGGACCCCAATGAGCAGTTCTTC. It yields the protein CASSFPQRGDPNEQFF. The J gene is TRBJ2-1, the V gene TRBV5-1; 9 bases agree with TRBD2. The CDR3 sequence is 16 residues long. With V trimmed by 2 bases and J by 6 bases, 9 bases remained unmatched. The germline V gene has CDR1 SGHRS and CDR2 YFSETQ. Filled out from reference TRBV5-1 and TRBJ2-1, the complete variable domain reads KAGVTQTPRYLIKTRGQQVTLSCSPISGHRSVSWYQQTPGQGLQFLFEYFSETQRNKGNFPGRFSGRQFSNSRSEMNVSTLELGDSALYLCASSFPQRGDPNEQFFGPGTRLTVL.

This clone was counted between two and nine times. The V and J genes are TRBV25-1 and TRBJ2-1; TRBD1 matches 10 bases. The germline V gene encodes CDR1 MGHDK and CDR2 SYGVNS. J was trimmed by 5 bases and V by 6 bases; bases with no gene match: 7. This CDR3 comprises 15 residues. CDR3 protein: CASSGTGEEDNEQFF. The CDR3 region has the DNA TGTGCCAGCAGCGGGACAGGGGAGGAGGACAATGAGCAGTTCTTC.

The chain is built from TRBV6-5 and TRBJ2-5; D perhaps matches TRBD1 (5 bases). The germline V and J ends were trimmed by 2 bases and 0 bases, with 7 bases remaining between them. Germline CDR1 and CDR2: MNHEY and SVGAGI. The CDR3 is made up of 14 amino acids. In DNA, the CDR3 is TGTGCCAGCAGTTACCAGGGCCACCAAGAGACCCAGTACTTC. Residues: CASSYQGHQETQYF.

The chain recombines TRBV5-6 with TRBJ1-6, with a possible D match to TRBD1 (5 bases). V gave up 0 bases and J gave up 6 bases, with 16 bases separating them. The CDR3 totals 17 residues. CDR1 is SGHDT, CDR2 YYEEEE, per germline. The CDR3 loop is CASSLAPRGGVNSPLHF. CDR3 coding DNA: TGTGCCAGCAGCTTGGCTCCGCGTGGGGGTGTTAATTCACCCCTCCACTTT.

The chain is built from TRBV29-1 and TRBJ1-2; D not resolved. This CDR3 is 13 amino acids long. The V gene's germline CDR1 is SQVTM and CDR2 ANQGSEA. V was pared by 2 bases and J by 2 bases, with 9 bases between. The CDR3 coding sequence is TGCAGCGTTGAATTGCCAGAGAACTATGGCTACACCTTC. It translates to CSVELPENYGYTF.

The gene calls are TRBV30 and TRBJ2-3; 8 nucleotides align to TRBD1. The CDR3 totals 15 residues. Germline lookup yields CDR1 GTSNPN and CDR2 SVGIG (reference sequence). Trimming took 1 base from V and 0 from J; bases not matched to a gene: 3. CDR3 residues: CAWSATGASTDTQYF. The CDR3 nucleotides are TGTGCCTGGAGTGCGACAGGGGCGAGCACAGATACGCAGTATTTT.

The rearrangement links TRBV29-1 to TRBJ2-7; D not certain. CDR1 SQVTM and CDR2 ANQGSEA come from the germline V gene. The ends were cut back, 0 bases at V and 1 base at J, with 7 bases in the middle. CDR3 length equals 13 residues. In nucleotides, the CDR3 is TGCAGCGTTGAAGAGAAAGCTTCCTACGAGCAGTACTTC. This codes for CSVEEKASYEQYF.

The chain joins TRBV4-2 to TRBJ1-1; D is uncertain. Per the germline V gene, CDR1 is LGHNA and CDR2 is YNFKEQ. Trimming cost V 0 bases and J 0 bases, with 8 bases left between them. This CDR3 is 15 amino acids long. The CDR3 nucleotides are TGTGCCAGCAGCCAAGAGGACGGGATGAACACTGAAGCTTTCTTT. It specifies CASSQEDGMNTEAFF.

This clone showed up just a few times. The J gene is TRBJ2-3, the V gene TRBV2; a weak D match, TRBD2 (7 bases). The CDR3 spans 13 residues. The germline V gene has CDR1 SNHLY and CDR2 FYNNEI. V was trimmed by 9 bases and J by 0 bases, leaving 10 bases between them. CDR3 DNA sequence: TGTGCCAGAAGGGGGGGTAGCACAGATACGCAGTATTTT. As protein: CARRGGSTDTQYF. Based on the CDR3 plus reference TRBV2 and TRBJ2-3, the full variable domain is EPEVTQTPSHQVTQMGQEVILRCVPISNHLYFYWYRQILGQKVEFLVSFYNNEISEKSEIFDDQFSVERPDGSNFTLKIRSTKLEDSAMYFCARRGGSTDTQYFGPGTRLTVL.